This is a list of T cell receptor beta chains from one sample in a study of cytomegalovirus exposure and HLA in healthy donors. The protocol was immunoSEQ multiplex PCR, while the TCRdb copy is restricted to in-frame clones and leaves out a portion. Of approximately 150,000 clones listed, about 80% are singletons. What was sequenced was PBMCs. The receptors originated from a woman in her thirties or forties in good health and CMV-seronegative. CDR3s include the opening cysteine and the closing phenylalanine or tryptophan. The order of the fields is CDR3 length, J gene, D gene, V gene, clone size, CDR3 protein, CDR3 DNA. D genes are given only for firm matches. Expanded clones get a size class; other rows say once, few or many, or leave the size out.

15 TRBJ1-3 . TRBV6-5 . CASSYSGTIGNTIYF TGTGCCAGCAGTTACTCCGGGACAATTGGAAACACCATATATTTT
16 TRBJ2-3 . TRBV6-5 . CASSYGGRLYTDTQYF TGTGCCAGCAGTTACGGTGGCAGACTATACACAGATACGCAGTATTTT
12 TRBJ1-3 TRBD1 TRBV29-1 . CSVGGQADTIYF TGCAGCGTCGGGGGACAGGCGGACACCATATATTTT
16 TRBJ1-1 . TRBV2 . CASSEQGGIRNTEAFF TGTGCCAGCAGTGAACAGGGAGGGATTCGGAACACTGAAGCTTTCTTT
13 TRBJ2-3 TRBD1 TRBV9 . CASRGQLTDTQYF TGTGCCAGCAGGGGACAGCTCACAGATACGCAGTATTTT
13 TRBJ1-1 . TRBV7-9 . CSSSLVEATEAFF TGTTCCAGCAGCTTAGTGGAGGCAACTGAAGCTTTCTTT
14 TRBJ1-2 . TRBV7-2 once CASSSVDRDYGYTF TGTGCCAGCAGCTCGGTGGACAGAGACTATGGCTACACCTTC
12 TRBJ1-4 . TRBV28 . CASSFRGEKLFF TGTGCCAGCAGTTTTCGGGGGGAAAAACTGTTTTTT
14 TRBJ2-7 TRBD2 TRBV9 . CASSESGKSYEQYF TGTGCCAGCAGCGAAAGCGGGAAGTCCTACGAGCAGTACTTC
14 TRBJ1-4 TRBD1 TRBV7-9 . CASRTGGGGEKLFF TGTGCCAGCAGGACAGGGGGTGGGGGTGAAAAACTGTTTTTT
14 TRBJ2-3 TRBD2 TRBV2 . CASRGTSGGGTQYF TGTGCCAGCAGGGGGACTAGCGGGGGTGGTACGCAGTATTTT
13 TRBJ1-5 . TRBV5-7 once CASSFGGNQPQHF TGTGCCAGCAGCTTTGGGGGGAATCAGCCCCAGCATTTT
13 TRBJ2-7 TRBD1 TRBV28 once CASSSGTVYEQYF TGTGCCAGCAGTTCCGGGACAGTCTACGAGCAGTACTTC
14 TRBJ2-7 . TRBV7-8 . CASSLVVSSYEQYF TGTGCCAGCAGCTTAGTTGTATCGTCCTACGAGCAGTACTTC
17 TRBJ2-2 . TRBV4-1 once CASSQDGQGLNTGELFF TGCGCCAGCAGCCAAGATGGCCAGGGGCTCAACACCGGGGAGCTGTTTTTT
13 TRBJ2-7 . TRBV11-1 . CASSLSPAYEQYF TGTGCCAGCAGCTTATCCCCCGCCTACGAGCAGTACTTC
15 TRBJ2-5 TRBD1 TRBV5-1 . CASSQTGTGYETQYF TGCGCCAGCAGCCAGACCGGGACAGGGTACGAGACCCAGTACTTC
15 TRBJ2-5 TRBD1 TRBV5-1 . CASRRQGGSQETQYF TGCGCCAGCAGAAGACAGGGGGGGAGTCAAGAGACCCAGTACTTC
14 TRBJ1-1 . TRBV7-9 . CASSFTTENTEAFF TGTGCCAGCAGCTTTACGACAGAGAACACTGAAGCTTTCTTT